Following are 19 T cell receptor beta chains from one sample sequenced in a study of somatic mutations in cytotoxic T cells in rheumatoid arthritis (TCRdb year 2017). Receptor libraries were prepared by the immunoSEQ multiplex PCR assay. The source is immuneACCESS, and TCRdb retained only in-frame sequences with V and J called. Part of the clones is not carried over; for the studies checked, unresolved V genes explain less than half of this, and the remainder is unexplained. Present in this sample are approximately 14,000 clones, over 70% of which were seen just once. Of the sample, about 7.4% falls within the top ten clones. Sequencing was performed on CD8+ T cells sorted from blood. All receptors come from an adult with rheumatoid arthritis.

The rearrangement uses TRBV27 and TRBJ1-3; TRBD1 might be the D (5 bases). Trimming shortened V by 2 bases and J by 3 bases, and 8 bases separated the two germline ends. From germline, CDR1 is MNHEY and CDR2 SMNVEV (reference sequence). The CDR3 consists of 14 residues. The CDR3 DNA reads TGTGCCAGCAGTTTAGGGGCAAGTGGAAACACCATATATTTT. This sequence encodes CASSLGASGNTIYF.

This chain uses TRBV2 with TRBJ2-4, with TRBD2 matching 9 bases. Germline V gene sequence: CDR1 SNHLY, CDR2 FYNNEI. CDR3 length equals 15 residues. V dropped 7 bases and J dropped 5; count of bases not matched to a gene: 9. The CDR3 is CASTKAGGGENIQYF. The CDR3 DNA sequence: TGTGCCAGCACCAAAGCGGGGGGAGGAGAAAACATTCAGTACTTC.

CDR3 DNA sequence: TGTGCCAGCAGCTTGAGCAGGTGGGATGAGCAGTTCTTC. Translation gives CASSLSRWDEQFF. The J gene is TRBJ2-1, the V gene TRBV5-6; no firm D call. Germline V CDR1 and CDR2: SGHDT, YYEEEE. This CDR3 has 13 residues. With 1 base removed from V and 8 bases from J, the gap between germline ends came to 10 bases.

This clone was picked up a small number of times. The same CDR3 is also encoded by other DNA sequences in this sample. For the CDR3, the DNA is TGTGCCAGCAGCGTAGAAGGGAAGAACACTGAAGCTTTCTTT. This sequence encodes CASSVEGKNTEAFF. This chain joins TRBV9 and TRBJ1-1; D is undetermined. This CDR3 is 14 amino acids long. Per germline, CDR1 SGDLS and CDR2 YYNGEE. Trimming took off 0 bases at V and 1 base at J, with 7 bases between the two ends.

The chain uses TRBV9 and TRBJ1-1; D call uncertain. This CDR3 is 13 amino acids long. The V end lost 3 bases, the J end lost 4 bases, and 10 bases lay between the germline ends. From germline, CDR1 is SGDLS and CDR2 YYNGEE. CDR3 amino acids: CASSAAPGTEAFF. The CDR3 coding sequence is TGTGCCAGCAGCGCCGCCCCTGGCACTGAAGCTTTCTTT. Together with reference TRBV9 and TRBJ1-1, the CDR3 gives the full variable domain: DSGVTQTPKHLITATGQRVTLRCSPRSGDLSVYWYQQSLDQGLQFLIQYYNGEERAKGNILERFSAQQFPDLHSELNLSSLELGDSALYFCASSAAPGTEAFFGQGTRLTVV.

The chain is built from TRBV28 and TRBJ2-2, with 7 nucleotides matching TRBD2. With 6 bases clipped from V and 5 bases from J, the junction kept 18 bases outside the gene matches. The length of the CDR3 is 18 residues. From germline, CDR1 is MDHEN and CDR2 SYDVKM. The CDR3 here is CASSSPRGGSVYTGELFF. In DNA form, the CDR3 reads TGTGCCAGCAGCTCCCCAAGGGGCGGGAGTGTTTATACCGGGGAGCTGTTTTTT.

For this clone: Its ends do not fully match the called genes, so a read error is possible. The DNA for the CDR3 is TGTGCCAGCAGTTTAGCGGGTGAGCAGTTCTTC. Protein: CASSLAGEQFF. This chain joins TRBV7-9 and TRBJ2-1, with TRBD2 identical over 7 bases. Germline V gives CDR1 SEHNR, CDR2 FQNEAQ (reference sequence). CDR3 length: 11 residues.

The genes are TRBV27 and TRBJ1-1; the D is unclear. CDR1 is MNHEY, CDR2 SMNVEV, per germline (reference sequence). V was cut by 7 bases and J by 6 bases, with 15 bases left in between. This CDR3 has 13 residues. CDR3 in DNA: TGTGCCAGCATGAAGGGATCTGATCCTGAAGCTTTCTTT. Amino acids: CASMKGSDPEAFF.

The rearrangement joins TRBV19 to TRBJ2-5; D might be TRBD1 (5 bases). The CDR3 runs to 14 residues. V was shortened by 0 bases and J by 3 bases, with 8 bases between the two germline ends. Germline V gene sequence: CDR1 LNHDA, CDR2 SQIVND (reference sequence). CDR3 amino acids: CASSIDGREETQYF. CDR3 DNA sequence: TGTGCCAGTAGTATAGATGGCAGGGAAGAGACCCAGTACTTC.

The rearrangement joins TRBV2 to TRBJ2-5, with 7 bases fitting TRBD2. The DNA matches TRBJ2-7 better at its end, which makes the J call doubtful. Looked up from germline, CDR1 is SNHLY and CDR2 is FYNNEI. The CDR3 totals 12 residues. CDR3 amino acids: CASLGGSYEQYF. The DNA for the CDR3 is TGTGCCAGCTTGGGAGGGTCCTACGAGCAGTACTTC.

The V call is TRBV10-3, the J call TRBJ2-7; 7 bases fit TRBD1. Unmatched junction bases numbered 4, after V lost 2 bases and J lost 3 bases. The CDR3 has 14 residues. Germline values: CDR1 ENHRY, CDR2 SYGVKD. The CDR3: CAISELQGYYEQYF. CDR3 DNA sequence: TGTGCCATCAGTGAGCTACAGGGGTACTACGAGCAGTACTTC.

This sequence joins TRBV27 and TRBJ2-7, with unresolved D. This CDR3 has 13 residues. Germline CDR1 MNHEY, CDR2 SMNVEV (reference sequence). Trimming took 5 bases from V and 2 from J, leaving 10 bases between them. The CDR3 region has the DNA TGTGCCAGCAGTAGAATAGGGCCCTACGAGCAGTACTTC. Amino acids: CASSRIGPYEQYF.

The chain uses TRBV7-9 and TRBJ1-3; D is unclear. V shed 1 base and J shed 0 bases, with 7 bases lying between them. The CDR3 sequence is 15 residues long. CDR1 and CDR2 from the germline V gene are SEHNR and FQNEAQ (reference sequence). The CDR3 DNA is TGTGCCAGCAGCTTAGGGATGTACTCTGGAAACACCATATATTTT. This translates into CASSLGMYSGNTIYF.

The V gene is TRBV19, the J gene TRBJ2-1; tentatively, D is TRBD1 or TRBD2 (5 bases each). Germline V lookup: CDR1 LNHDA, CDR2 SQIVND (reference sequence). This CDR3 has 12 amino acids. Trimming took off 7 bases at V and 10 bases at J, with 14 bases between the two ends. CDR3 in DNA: TGTGCCAGTATTGGGGCGGGTAGGGAGCAGTTCTTC. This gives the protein CASIGAGREQFF. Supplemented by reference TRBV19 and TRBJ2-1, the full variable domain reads DGGITQSPKYLFRKEGQNVTLSCEQNLNHDAMYWYRQDPGQGLRLIYYSQIVNDFQKGDIAEGYSVSREKKESFPLTVTSAQKNPTAFYLCASIGAGREQFFGPGTRLTVL.

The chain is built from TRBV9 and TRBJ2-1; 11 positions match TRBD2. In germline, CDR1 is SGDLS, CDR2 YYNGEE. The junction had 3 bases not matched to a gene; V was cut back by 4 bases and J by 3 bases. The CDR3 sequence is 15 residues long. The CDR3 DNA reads TGTGCCAGCAGCACTAGCGGGAGAGTCTACAATGAGCAGTTCTTC. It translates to CASSTSGRVYNEQFF.

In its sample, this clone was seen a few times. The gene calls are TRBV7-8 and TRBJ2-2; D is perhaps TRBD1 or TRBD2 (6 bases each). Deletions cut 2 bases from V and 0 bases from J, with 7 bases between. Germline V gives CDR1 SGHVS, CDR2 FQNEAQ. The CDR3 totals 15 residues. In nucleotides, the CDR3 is TGTGCCAGCAGCTTACGGGGGCCGAACACCGGGGAGCTGTTTTTT. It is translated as CASSLRGPNTGELFF.

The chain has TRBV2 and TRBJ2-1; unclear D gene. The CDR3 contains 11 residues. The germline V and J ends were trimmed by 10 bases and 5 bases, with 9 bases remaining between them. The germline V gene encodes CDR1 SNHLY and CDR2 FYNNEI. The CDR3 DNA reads TGTGCCAAGATCCGGGACAATGAGCAGTTCTTC. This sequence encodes CAKIRDNEQFF. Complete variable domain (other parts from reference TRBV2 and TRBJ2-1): EPEVTQTPSHQVTQMGQEVILRCVPISNHLYFYWYRQILGQKVEFLVSFYNNEISEKSEIFDDQFSVERPDGSNFTLKIRSTKLEDSAMYFCAKIRDNEQFFGPGTRLTVL.

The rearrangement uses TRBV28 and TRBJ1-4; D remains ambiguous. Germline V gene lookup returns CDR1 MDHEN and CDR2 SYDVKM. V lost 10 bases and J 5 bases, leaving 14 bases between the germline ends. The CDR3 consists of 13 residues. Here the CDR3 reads CATYAAGNEKLFF. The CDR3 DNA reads TGTGCCACTTACGCAGCCGGGAATGAAAAACTGTTTTTT.

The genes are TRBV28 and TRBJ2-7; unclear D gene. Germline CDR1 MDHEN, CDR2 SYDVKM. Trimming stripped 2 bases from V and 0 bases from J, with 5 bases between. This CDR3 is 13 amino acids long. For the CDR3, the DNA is TGTGCCAGCAGTTTAGGAAGCTCCTACGAGCAGTACTTC. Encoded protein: CASSLGSSYEQYF.